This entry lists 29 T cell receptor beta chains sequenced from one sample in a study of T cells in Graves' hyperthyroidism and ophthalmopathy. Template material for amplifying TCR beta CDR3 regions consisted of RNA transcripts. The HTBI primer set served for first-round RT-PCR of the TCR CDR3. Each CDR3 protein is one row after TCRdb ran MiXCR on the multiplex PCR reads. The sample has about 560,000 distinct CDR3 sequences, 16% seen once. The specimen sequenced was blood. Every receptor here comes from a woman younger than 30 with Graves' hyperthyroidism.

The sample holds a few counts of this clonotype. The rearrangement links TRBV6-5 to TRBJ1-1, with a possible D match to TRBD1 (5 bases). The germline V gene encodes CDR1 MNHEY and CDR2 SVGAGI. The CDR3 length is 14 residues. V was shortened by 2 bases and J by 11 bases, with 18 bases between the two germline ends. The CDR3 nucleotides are TGTGCCAGCAGTTACCGTGGGGCGTCGGGGGGTGCTTTCTTT. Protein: CASSYRGASGGAFF.

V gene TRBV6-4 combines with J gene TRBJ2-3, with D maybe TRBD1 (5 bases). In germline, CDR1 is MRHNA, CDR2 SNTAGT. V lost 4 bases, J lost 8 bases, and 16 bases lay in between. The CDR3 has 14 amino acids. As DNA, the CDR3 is TGTGCCAGCAGTGCTGACTTTGATGGGGCTACGCAGTATTTT. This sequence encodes CASSADFDGATQYF.

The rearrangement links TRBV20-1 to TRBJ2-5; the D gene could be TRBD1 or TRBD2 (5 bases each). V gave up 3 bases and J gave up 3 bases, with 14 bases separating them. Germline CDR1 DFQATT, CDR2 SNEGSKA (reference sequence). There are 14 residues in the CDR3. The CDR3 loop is CSASSLLGEETQYF. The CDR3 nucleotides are TGCAGTGCTAGTAGTCTCCTGGGGGAAGAGACCCAGTACTTC.

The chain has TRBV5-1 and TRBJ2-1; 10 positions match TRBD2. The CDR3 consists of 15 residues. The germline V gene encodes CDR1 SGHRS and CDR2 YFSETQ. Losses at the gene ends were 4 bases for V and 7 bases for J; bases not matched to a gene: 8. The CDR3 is CASSPGAGGGNEQFF. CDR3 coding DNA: TGCGCCAGCAGCCCGGGAGCGGGGGGGGGGAATGAGCAGTTCTTC. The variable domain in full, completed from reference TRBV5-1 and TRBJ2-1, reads KAGVTQTPRYLIKTRGQQVTLSCSPISGHRSVSWYQQTPGQGLQFLFEYFSETQRNKGNFPGRFSGRQFSNSRSEMNVSTLELGDSALYLCASSPGAGGGNEQFFGPGTRLTVL.

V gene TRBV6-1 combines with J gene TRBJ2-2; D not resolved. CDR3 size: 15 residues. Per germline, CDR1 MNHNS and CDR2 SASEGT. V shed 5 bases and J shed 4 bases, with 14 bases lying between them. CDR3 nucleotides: TGTGCCAGCAGTAAGGAGATCACCTTCACCGGGGAGCTGTTTTTT. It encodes CASSKEITFTGELFF.

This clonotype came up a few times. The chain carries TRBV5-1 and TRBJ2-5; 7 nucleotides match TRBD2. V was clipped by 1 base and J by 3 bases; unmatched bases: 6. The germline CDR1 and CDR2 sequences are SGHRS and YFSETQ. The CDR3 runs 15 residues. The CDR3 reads CASSLFQGREETQYF. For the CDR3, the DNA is TGCGCCAGCAGCTTGTTTCAAGGGAGGGAAGAGACCCAGTACTTC.

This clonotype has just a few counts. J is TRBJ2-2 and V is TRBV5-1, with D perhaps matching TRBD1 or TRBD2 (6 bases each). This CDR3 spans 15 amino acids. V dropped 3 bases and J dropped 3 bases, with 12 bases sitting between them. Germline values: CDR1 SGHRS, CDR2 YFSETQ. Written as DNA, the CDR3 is TGCGCCAGCAGCTCGAGGAGGGGGGACACCGGGGAGCTGTTTTTT. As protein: CASSSRRGDTGELFF.

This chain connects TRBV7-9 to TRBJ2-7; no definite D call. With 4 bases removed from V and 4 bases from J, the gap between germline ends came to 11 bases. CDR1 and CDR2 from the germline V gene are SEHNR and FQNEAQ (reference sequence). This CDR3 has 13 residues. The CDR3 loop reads CASSSDGLYEQYF. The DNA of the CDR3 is TGTGCCAGCAGCTCGGACGGCCTTTACGAGCAGTACTTC.

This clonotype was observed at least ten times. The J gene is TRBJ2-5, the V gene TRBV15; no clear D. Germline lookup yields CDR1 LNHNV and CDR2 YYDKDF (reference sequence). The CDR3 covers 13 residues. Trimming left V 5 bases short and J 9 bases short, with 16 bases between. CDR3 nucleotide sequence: TGTGCCACCAGCGTCACCGCGACAAGGGCCCAGTACTTC. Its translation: CATSVTATRAQYF.

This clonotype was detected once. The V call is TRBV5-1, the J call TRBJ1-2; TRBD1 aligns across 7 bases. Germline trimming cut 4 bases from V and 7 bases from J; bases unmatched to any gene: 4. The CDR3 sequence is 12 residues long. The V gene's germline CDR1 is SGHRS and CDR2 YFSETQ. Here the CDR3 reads CASSPTGTGYTF. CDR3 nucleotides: TGCGCCAGCAGCCCGACAGGGACTGGCTACACCTTC. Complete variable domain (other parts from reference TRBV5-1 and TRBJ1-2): KAGVTQTPRYLIKTRGQQVTLSCSPISGHRSVSWYQQTPGQGLQFLFEYFSETQRNKGNFPGRFSGRQFSNSRSEMNVSTLELGDSALYLCASSPTGTGYTFGSGTRLTVV.

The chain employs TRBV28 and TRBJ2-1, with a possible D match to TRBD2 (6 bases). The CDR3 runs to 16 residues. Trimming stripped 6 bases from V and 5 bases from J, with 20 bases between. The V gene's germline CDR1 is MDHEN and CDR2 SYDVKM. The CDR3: CASSLGLAGPNNEQFF. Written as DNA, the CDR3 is TGTGCCAGCAGCTTGGGCTTGGCGGGGCCGAACAATGAGCAGTTCTTC.

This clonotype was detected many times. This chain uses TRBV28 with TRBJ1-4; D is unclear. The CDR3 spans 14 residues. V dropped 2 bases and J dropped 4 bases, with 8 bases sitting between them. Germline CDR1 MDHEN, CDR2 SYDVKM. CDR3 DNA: TGTGCCAGCAGTTTAGGACGGATTAATGAAAAACTGTTTTTT. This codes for CASSLGRINEKLFF.

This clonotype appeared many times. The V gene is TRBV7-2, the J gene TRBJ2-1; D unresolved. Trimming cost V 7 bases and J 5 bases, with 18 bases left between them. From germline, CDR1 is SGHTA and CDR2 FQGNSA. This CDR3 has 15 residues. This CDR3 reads CASILSVGLHNEQFF. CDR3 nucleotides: TGTGCCAGCATTTTATCGGTAGGCCTGCACAATGAGCAGTTCTTC.

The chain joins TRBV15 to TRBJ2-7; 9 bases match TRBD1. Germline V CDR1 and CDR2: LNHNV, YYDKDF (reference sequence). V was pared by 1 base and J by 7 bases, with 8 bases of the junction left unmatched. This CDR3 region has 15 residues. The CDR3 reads CATSRGTGVIGEQYF. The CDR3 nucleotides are TGTGCCACCAGCAGAGGGACAGGGGTCATCGGGGAGCAGTACTTC.

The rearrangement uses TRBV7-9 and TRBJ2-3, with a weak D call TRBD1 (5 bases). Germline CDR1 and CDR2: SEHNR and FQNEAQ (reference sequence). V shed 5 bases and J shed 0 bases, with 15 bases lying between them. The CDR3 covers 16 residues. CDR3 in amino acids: CASSGFGQGSTDTQYF. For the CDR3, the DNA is TGTGCCAGCAGCGGATTTGGGCAGGGAAGCACAGATACGCAGTATTTT.

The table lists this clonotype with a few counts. DNA for the CDR3: TGCAGCGTTGAGGGGATTGGTTCCTACGAGCAGTACTTC. Encoded protein: CSVEGIGSYEQYF. The chain is built from TRBV29-1 and TRBJ2-7; D is undetermined. The V end lost 3 bases, the J end lost 1 base, and 10 bases lay between the germline ends. The CDR3 has 13 residues. Germline values: CDR1 SQVTM, CDR2 ANQGSEA.

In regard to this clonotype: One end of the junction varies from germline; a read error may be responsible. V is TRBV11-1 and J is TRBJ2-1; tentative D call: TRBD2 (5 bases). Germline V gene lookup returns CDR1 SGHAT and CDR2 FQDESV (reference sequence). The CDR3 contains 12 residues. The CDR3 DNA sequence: TGTGCCGGCAGCTCCGGACTCAATGAGCAGTTCTTC. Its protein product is CAGSSGLNEQFF.

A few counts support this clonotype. CDR3 sequence (DNA): TGTGCCAGCAGTAATACCCGGACAGGGGGCTGGGAGACCCAGTACTTC. It is translated as CASSNTRTGGWETQYF. This chain links TRBV28 with TRBJ2-5; 11 bases agree with TRBD1. The CDR3 spans 16 residues. With 5 bases clipped from V and 5 bases from J, the junction kept 10 bases outside the gene matches. Germline CDR1 reads MDHEN; CDR2 reads SYDVKM.

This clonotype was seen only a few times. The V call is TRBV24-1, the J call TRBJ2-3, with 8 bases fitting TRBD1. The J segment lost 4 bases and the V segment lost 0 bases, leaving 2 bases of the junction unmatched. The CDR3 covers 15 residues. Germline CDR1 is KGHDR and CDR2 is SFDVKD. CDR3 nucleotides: TGTGCCACCAGTGATTTGGACAGGGGCCCAGATACGCAGTATTTT. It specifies CATSDLDRGPDTQYF.

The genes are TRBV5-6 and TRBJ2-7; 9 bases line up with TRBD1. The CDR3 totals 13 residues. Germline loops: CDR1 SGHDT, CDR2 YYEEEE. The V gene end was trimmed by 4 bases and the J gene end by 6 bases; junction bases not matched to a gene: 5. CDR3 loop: CASSHRDRVEQYF. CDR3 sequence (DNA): TGTGCCAGCAGCCACCGGGACAGGGTCGAGCAGTACTTC.

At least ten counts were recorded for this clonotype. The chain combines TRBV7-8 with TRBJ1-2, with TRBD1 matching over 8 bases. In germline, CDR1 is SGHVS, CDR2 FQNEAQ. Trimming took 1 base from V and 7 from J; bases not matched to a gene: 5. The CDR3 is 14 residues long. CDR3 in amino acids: CASSLGTGRSGYTF. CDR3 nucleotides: TGTGCCAGCAGCTTAGGGACAGGGCGGTCTGGCTACACCTTC.

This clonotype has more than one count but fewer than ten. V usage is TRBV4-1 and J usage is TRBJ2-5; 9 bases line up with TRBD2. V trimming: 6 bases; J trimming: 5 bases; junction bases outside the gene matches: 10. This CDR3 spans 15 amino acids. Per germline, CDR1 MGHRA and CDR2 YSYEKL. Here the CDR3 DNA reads TGCGCCAGCAGAGTAGGCGGGAGGGAGGTGGAGACCCAGTACTTC. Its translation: CASRVGGREVETQYF.

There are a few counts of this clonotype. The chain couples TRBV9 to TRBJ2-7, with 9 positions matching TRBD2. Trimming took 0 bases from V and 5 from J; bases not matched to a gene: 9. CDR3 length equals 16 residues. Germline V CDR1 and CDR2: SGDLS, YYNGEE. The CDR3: CASSVAAGGPTHEQYF. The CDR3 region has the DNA TGTGCCAGCAGCGTAGCTGCGGGGGGGCCGACCCACGAGCAGTACTTC.

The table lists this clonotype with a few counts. Here the CDR3 reads CASSQLYSGNTIYF. CDR3 DNA: TGCGCCAGCAGCCAACTATACTCTGGAAACACCATATATTTT. The chain couples TRBV4-1 to TRBJ1-3; no clear D. The ends were cut back, 2 bases at V and 0 bases at J, with 5 bases in the middle. The CDR3 totals 14 residues. The germline gives CDR1 MGHRA, CDR2 YSYEKL.

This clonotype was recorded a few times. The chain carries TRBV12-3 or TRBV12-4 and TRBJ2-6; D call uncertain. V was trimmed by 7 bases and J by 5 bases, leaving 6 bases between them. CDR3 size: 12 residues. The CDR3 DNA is TGTGCCAGCACCGTCCGGGCCAACGTCCTGACTTTC. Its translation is CASTVRANVLTF.

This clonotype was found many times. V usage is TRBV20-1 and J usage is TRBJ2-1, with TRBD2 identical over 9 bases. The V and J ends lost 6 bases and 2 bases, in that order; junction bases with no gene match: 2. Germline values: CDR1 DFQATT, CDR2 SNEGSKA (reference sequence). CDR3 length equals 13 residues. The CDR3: CSAPSGAYNEQFF. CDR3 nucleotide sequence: TGCAGTGCCCCTAGCGGGGCCTACAATGAGCAGTTCTTC.

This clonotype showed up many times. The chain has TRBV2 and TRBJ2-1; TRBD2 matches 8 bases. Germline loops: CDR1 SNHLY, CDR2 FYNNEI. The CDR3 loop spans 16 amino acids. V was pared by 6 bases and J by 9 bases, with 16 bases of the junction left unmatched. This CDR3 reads CASRRTSLATISEQFF. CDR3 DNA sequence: TGTGCCAGCAGGCGGACTAGCTTGGCCACCATATCTGAGCAGTTCTTC.

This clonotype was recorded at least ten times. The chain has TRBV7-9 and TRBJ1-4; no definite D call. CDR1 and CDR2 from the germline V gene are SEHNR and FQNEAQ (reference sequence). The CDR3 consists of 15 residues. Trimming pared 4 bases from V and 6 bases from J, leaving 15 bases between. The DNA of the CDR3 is TGTGCCAGCAGCTCCCGAGGGATGGTGGATGAAAAACTGTTTTTT. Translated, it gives CASSSRGMVDEKLFF.

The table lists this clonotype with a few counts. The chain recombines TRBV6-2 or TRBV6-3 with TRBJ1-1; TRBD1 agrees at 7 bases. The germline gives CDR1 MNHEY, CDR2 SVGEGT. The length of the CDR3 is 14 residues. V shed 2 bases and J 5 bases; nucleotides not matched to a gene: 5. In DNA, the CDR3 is TGTGCCAGCAGTTACCCAGGGGGGAGGACTGAAGCTTTCTTT. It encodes CASSYPGGRTEAFF.